This entry lists 12 T cell receptor beta chains sequenced from one sample in a study of blood T cell repertoires in COVID-19. Profiling relied on immunoSEQ multiplex PCR, and the TCRdb table lists in-frame clones only, not all of them. Of roughly 91,000 clones listed, 65% to 85% were seen once; the top ten hold 2%. Sequenced input: peripheral blood. The receptor source for this set is a man in his sixties or seventies with active or convalescent COVID-19.

This chain links TRBV18 with TRBJ1-2; no definite D call. Germline V CDR1 and CDR2: KGHSH, LQKENI. The CDR3 covers 15 residues. Trimming took off 3 bases at V and 4 bases at J, with 15 bases between the two ends. CDR3 in DNA: TGTGCCAGCTCACCGGGAGGTTCTAGACCCTATGGCTACACCTTC. Translation gives CASSPGGSRPYGYTF. Full variable domain (remainder filled in from reference TRBV18 and TRBJ1-2): NAGVMQNPRHLVRRRGQEARLRCSPMKGHSHVYWYRQLPEEGLKFMVYLQKENIIDESGMPKERFSAEFPKEGPSILRIQQVVRGDSAAYFCASSPGGSRPYGYTFGSGTRLTVV.

V and J are TRBV2 and TRBJ1-1, with 9 bases lining up with TRBD1. Germline loops: CDR1 SNHLY, CDR2 FYNNEI. This CDR3 contains 14 residues. Germline trimming cut 5 bases from V and 5 bases from J; bases unmatched to any gene: 6. CDR3 protein: CASSRQGGYTEAFF. The CDR3 DNA is TGTGCCAGCAGTAGACAGGGGGGGTATACTGAAGCTTTCTTT.

This chain uses TRBV28 with TRBJ2-3, with D possibly matching TRBD1 (5 bases). V lost 2 bases and J lost 2, with 8 bases in between. The CDR3 length is 14 residues. The germline gives CDR1 MDHEN, CDR2 SYDVKM. In nucleotides, the CDR3 is TGTGCCAGCAGTTTACAGGGAATCACAGATACGCAGTATTTT. Protein product: CASSLQGITDTQYF. The whole variable domain, filled in from reference TRBV28 and TRBJ2-3, reads DVKVTQSSRYLVKRTGEKVFLECVQDMDHENMFWYRQDPGLGLRLIYFSYDVKMKEKGDIPEGYSVSREKKERFSLILESASTNQTSMYLCASSLQGITDTQYFGPGTRLTVL.

This clone came up once. This chain uses TRBV7-9 with TRBJ2-5, with D perhaps matching TRBD1 (7 bases). The ends were cut back, 1 base at V and 4 bases at J, with 16 bases in the middle. The CDR3 extends over 16 amino acids. The germline V gene has CDR1 SEHNR and CDR2 FQNEAQ (reference sequence). In DNA, the CDR3 is TGTGCCAGCAGCTTAGTAGGACAGGTGCGGGGAGAGACCCAGTACTTC. Residues: CASSLVGQVRGETQYF.

The chain uses TRBV3-1 (or the pseudogene TRBV3-2) and TRBJ2-5; TRBD1 agrees at 9 bases. The trim removed 5 bases at V and 5 bases at J, leaving 3 bases unmatched. The germline gives CDR1 LGHDT, CDR2 YNNKEL (reference sequence). The CDR3 spans 13 residues. The CDR3 coding sequence is TGTGCCAGCAGCTGGACAGGGGAGGAGACCCAGTACTTC. The encoded protein is CASSWTGEETQYF.

This rearrangement joins TRBV9 to TRBJ2-1, with TRBD1 identical over 9 bases. Germline V gene data show CDR1 as SGDLS and CDR2 as YYNGEE. This CDR3 has 17 amino acids. The trim removed 4 bases at V and 13 bases at J, leaving 21 bases unmatched. The CDR3 sequence: CASSSTEQGAGLRGQFF. DNA for the CDR3: TGTGCCAGCAGCTCGACCGAACAGGGGGCCGGATTACGTGGACAGTTCTTC.

The rearrangement links TRBV3-1 (or the pseudogene TRBV3-2) to TRBJ2-7, with a weak D call TRBD1 (6 bases). The CDR3 covers 15 residues. Germline CDR1 and CDR2: LGHDT and YNNKEL (reference sequence). Trimming removed 4 bases from V and 7 bases from J, with 20 bases in between. CDR3 nucleotide sequence: TGTGCCAGCAGCCCGACGACAGGCCCCCTCGGGGAGCAGTACTTC. It yields the protein CASSPTTGPLGEQYF.

The rearrangement joins TRBV30 to TRBJ1-5; D possibly corresponds to TRBD1 (5 bases). Germline CDR1 is GTSNPN and CDR2 is SVGIG (reference sequence). The CDR3 totals 17 residues. The V and J ends lost 5 bases and 6 bases respectively, with 26 bases between them. The CDR3 is CAWGHSSWGGRSQPQHF. The CDR3 DNA reads as TGTGCCTGGGGACACTCCTCTTGGGGGGGTCGGAGTCAGCCCCAGCATTTT.

V gene TRBV5-1 combines with J gene TRBJ2-1, with D unresolved. The CDR3 spans 15 residues. The V end was cut by 0 bases, the J end by 6 bases, with 13 bases between. CDR1 and CDR2 from the germline V gene are SGHRS and YFSETQ. The CDR3 region is CASSLVASSVNEQFF. The CDR3 DNA reads TGCGCCAGCAGCTTGGTGGCTAGTTCGGTCAATGAGCAGTTCTTC. The complete variable domain, with remaining parts taken from reference TRBV5-1 and TRBJ2-1, reads KAGVTQTPRYLIKTRGQQVTLSCSPISGHRSVSWYQQTPGQGLQFLFEYFSETQRNKGNFPGRFSGRQFSNSRSEMNVSTLELGDSALYLCASSLVASSVNEQFFGPGTRLTVL.

The chain recombines TRBV12-5 with TRBJ1-3; D ambiguous. The CDR3 totals 12 residues. Germline V gene lookup returns CDR1 LGHNT and CDR2 FRNRAP. Trimming left V 6 bases short and J 4 bases short, with 7 bases between. The CDR3 coding sequence is TGTGCTAGTGGAGCCGAAGGAAACACCATATATTTT. This encodes CASGAEGNTIYF. Looking up the rest from reference TRBV12-5 and TRBJ1-3 gives the full variable domain: DARVTQTPRHKVTEMGQEVTMRCQPILGHNTVFWYRQTMMQGLELLAYFRNRAPLDDSGMPKDRFSAEMPDATLATLKIQPSEPRDSAVYFCASGAEGNTIYFGEGSWLTVV.

This chain links TRBV5-1 with TRBJ2-5; 10 nucleotides match TRBD2. This CDR3 has 16 residues. Per the germline V gene, CDR1 is SGHRS and CDR2 is YFSETQ. V lost 2 bases to trimming and J lost 1 base; unmatched junction nucleotides: 5. DNA for the CDR3: TGCGCCAGCAGCTTAAGCGGGGGGGCCCCCCAAGAGACCCAGTACTTC. Translation: CASSLSGGAPQETQYF. Complete variable domain (other parts from reference TRBV5-1 and TRBJ2-5): KAGVTQTPRYLIKTRGQQVTLSCSPISGHRSVSWYQQTPGQGLQFLFEYFSETQRNKGNFPGRFSGRQFSNSRSEMNVSTLELGDSALYLCASSLSGGAPQETQYFGPGTRLLVL.

The genes are TRBV7-6 and TRBJ2-3; 11 positions match TRBD2. Germline trimming cut 5 bases from V and 2 bases from J; bases unmatched to any gene: 6. The germline gives CDR1 SGHVS, CDR2 FNYEAQ. CDR3 length equals 16 residues. This CDR3 reads CASSTLAGASTDTQYF. CDR3 in DNA: TGTGCCAGCAGCACACTAGCGGGGGCCTCCACAGATACGCAGTATTTT.